This record looks at one TCR beta chain sequence and its context. Antigen unknown. At collection, donors were nominally healthy, but unrecorded immune exposures were probable. Vbeta (60) and Jbeta (13) primers were used in the PCR. Only in-frame clones appear in the TCRdb table, and some are missing; sequencing was by immunoSEQ multiplex PCR. The table gives 100,000 to 150,000 clones; the top ten clones make up around 3.9% of it. Per the germline V gene, CDR1 is MNHEY and CDR2 is SVGAGI. There are 14 residues in the CDR3. The ends were cut back, 6 bases at V and 3 bases at J, with 14 bases in the middle. This specimen belongs to a study of cytomegalovirus exposure and HLA in healthy donors. Study-wide results and caveats: Later on, an analysis found that several of the most significant clusters appeared to be linked to common viral pathogens, which included parvovirus B19. Owing to their indistinguishability, certain V segments, notably TRBV6-2 and TRBV6-3, were excluded. Accounts indicate the classifier identified cytomegalovirus status with strong specificity and sensitivity.

The sample taken for sequencing was PBMCs. The chain uses TRBV6-5 and TRBJ1-2; possibly TRBD1 for D (6 bases). The TCR was taken from a man between 18 and 29 years old in good health and CMV-seronegative. CDR3 sequence reads: CASRNTWTDYGYTF. CDR3 nucleotides: TGTGCCAGCAGGAACACCTGGACAGACTATGGCTACACCTTC.